This TCR beta chain was identified in a study of blood T cell repertoires in COVID-19. Study information: From T cells, B-cell-depleted T cells, or PBMCs came the material, which was cDNA or gDNA.

Per the original data handling: The assay estimated nucleated cells by amplifying reference gene primers. Clones were read by immunoSEQ multiplex PCR, and TCRdb kept only the in-frame ones, dropping some. V, J and clone size derive from that table, while D and trimming were established from the DNA sequence. The sample lists about 68,000 clones, 70% to 85% occurring once. This clone showed up just a few times. CDR1 is LNHDA, CDR2 SQIVND, per germline (reference sequence). V was shortened by 8 bases and J by 9 bases, with 8 bases between the two germline ends. The CDR3 sequence is 10 residues long. Specimen: peripheral blood. The TCR comes from a woman between 50 and 59 years old with acute or convalescent COVID-19. The gene calls are TRBV19 and TRBJ1-5; D call uncertain. The CDR3, as DNA: TGTGCCAGTGGCTCCTCGCCCCAGCATTTT. Amino acids: CASGSSPQHF.